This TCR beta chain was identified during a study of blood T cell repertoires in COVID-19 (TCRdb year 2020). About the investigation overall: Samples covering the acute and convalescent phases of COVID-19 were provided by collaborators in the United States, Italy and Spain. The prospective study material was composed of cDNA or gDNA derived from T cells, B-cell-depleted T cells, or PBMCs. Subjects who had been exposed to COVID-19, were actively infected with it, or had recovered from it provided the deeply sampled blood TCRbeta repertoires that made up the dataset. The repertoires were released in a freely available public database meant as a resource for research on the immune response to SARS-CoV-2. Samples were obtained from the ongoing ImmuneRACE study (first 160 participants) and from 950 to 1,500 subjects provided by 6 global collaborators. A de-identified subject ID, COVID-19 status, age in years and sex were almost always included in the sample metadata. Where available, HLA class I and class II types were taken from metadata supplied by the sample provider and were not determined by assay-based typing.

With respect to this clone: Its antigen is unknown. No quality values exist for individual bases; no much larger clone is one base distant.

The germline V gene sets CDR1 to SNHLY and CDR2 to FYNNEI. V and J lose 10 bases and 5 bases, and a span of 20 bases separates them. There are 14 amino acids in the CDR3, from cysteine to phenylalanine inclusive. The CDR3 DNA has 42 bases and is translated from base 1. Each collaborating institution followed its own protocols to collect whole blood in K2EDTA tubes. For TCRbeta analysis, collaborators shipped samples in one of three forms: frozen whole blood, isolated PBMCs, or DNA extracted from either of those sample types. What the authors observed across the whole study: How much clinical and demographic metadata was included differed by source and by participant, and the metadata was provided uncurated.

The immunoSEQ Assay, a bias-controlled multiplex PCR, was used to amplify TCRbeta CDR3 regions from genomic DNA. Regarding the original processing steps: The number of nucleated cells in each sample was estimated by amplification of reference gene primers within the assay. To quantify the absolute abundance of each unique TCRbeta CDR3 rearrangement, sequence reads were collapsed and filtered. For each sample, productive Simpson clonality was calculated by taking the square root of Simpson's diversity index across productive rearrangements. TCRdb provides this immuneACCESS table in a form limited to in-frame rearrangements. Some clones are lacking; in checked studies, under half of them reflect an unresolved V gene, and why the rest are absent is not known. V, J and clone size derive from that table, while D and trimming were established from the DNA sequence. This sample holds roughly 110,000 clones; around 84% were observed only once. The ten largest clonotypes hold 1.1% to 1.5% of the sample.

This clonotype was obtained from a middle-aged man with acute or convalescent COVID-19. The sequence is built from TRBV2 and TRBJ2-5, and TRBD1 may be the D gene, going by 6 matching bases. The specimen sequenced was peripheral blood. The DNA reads TGTGCCACTCAAGGGGGTGGGAACGCGGAGACCCAGTACTTC. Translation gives CATQGGGNAETQYF.